The 5 T cell receptor beta chains given below trace back to one sample, sequenced in a study of PD-1 blockade in classical Hodgkin lymphoma. Generated by immunoSEQ multiplex PCR, the TCRdb table keeps only in-frame clones and is missing some. The profile shows roughly 70,000 clones, more than 85% of them singletons. The time point was: newly diagnosed, previously untreated cHL patient sample. The specimen was peripheral blood mononuclear cells (PBMCs). The receptors shown here come from a human donor with classical Hodgkin lymphoma.

The V and J genes are TRBV6-5 and TRBJ2-7; the match to TRBD1 covers 10 bases. Trimming cost V 5 bases and J 2 bases; bases outside gene matches: 6. Germline-derived CDR1 and CDR2 are MNHEY and SVGAGI. CDR3 size: 15 residues. CDR3 sequence (DNA): TGTGCCAGCAGTCGTGAGGGACAGGGGACCTACGAGCAGTACTTC. Amino acid sequence: CASSREGQGTYEQYF.

The chain combines TRBV18 with TRBJ2-5; D is undetermined. The CDR3 is 14 amino acids. CDR1 is KGHSH, CDR2 LQKENI, per germline. V shed 1 base and J shed 0 bases, with 6 bases lying between them. The CDR3: CASSPLRNQETQYF. The DNA for the CDR3 is TGTGCCAGCTCACCACTCCGCAACCAAGAGACCCAGTACTTC.

The chain couples TRBV30 to TRBJ2-7; TRBD1 matches at 8 bases. Germline lookup yields CDR1 GTSNPN and CDR2 SVGIG (reference sequence). V trimming: 0 bases; J trimming: 5 bases; junction bases outside the gene matches: 3. This CDR3 has 13 amino acids. The CDR3 spells CAWSVRQGHEQYF. In nucleotides, the CDR3 is TGTGCCTGGAGTGTCCGACAGGGGCACGAGCAGTACTTC. Based on the CDR3 plus reference TRBV30 and TRBJ2-7, the full variable domain is SQTIHQWPATLVQPVGSPLSLECTVEGTSNPNLYWYRQAAGRGLQLLFYSVGIGQISSEVPQNLSASRPQDRQFILSSKKLLLSDSGFYLCAWSVRQGHEQYFGPGTRLTVT.

The V call is TRBV10-3, the J call TRBJ1-2; 9 positions match TRBD1. The J segment lost 6 bases and the V segment lost 6 bases, leaving 8 bases of the junction unmatched. The CDR3 is 14 amino acids. Germline V CDR1 and CDR2: ENHRY, SYGVKD. In DNA, the CDR3 is TGTGCCATCAGCCAACAGGGGGCGAATAATGGCTACACCTTC. Translated, it gives CAISQQGANNGYTF.

The chain has TRBV6-5 and TRBJ2-2; 7 positions match TRBD2. The trim removed 4 bases at V and 4 bases at J, leaving 6 bases unmatched. Germline CDR1 and CDR2: MNHEY and SVGAGI. CDR3 length: 15 residues. This CDR3 is CASSSLGGGTGELFF. The CDR3 region has the DNA TGTGCCAGCAGTTCTCTAGGCGGGGGCACCGGGGAGCTGTTTTTT.